The entry that follows covers one T cell receptor beta chain sequence. Its antigen is still unknown. The record has no base qualities; no much larger clone is one base away. Other nucleotide sequences in the sample specify the same CDR3. The immunoSEQ Assay, a bias-controlled multiplex PCR, was used to amplify TCRbeta CDR3 regions from genomic DNA. Per the original workflow: Within the assay, amplification of reference gene primers was used to estimate how many nucleated cells each sample contained. To quantify the absolute abundance of each unique TCRbeta CDR3 rearrangement, sequence reads were collapsed and filtered. Productive Simpson clonality was computed per sample as the square root of Simpson's diversity index over productive rearrangements. TCRdb limited this immuneACCESS table to in-frame rearrangements with V and J called. A share of clones is missing; checked studies link under half to unresolved V genes, and the rest is unexplained. V and J calls and clone size are those listed in that table; D and trimming were worked out from the DNA. The sample yields about 160,000 clones; 85% were counted once. Jointly, the top ten make up about 3% of the sample.

This entry comes from a study of blood T cell repertoires in COVID-19 (dated by TCRdb to about 2020). The study in broad terms: The collaborator samples originated in the United States, Italy and Spain and spanned the acute and convalescent phases of COVID-19. Subjects who had been exposed to COVID-19, were actively infected with it, or had recovered from it provided the deeply sampled blood TCRbeta repertoires that made up the dataset. Sample metadata almost always included a de-identified subject ID, COVID-19 status, age in years and sex. Samples came from the ongoing ImmuneRACE study (first 160 participants) plus 1,254 subjects from 6 global collaborators. The material from the prospective study consisted of cDNA or gDNA derived from T cells, B-cell-depleted T cells, or PBMCs. Where HLA class I and class II types were available, the types were taken from metadata supplied by the sample provider, not from assay-based typing. A freely available public database, intended as a resource for researchers studying the immune response to SARS-CoV-2, is where the repertoires were released.

In the germline V gene (reference sequence), CDR1 corresponds to LGHDT and CDR2 to YNNKEL. The V and J ends are trimmed by 1 base and 0 bases, leaving 4 bases between them. The CDR3 numbers 14 residues from cysteine through phenylalanine. CDR3 DNA is the only sequence kept; it has 42 bases, read in frame from the first base. Results and caveats for the whole study, not just this receptor: The amount of clinical and demographic metadata varied by source and participant and was provided uncurated.

Collaborating institutions collected whole blood in K2EDTA tubes following their own protocols. For TCRbeta analysis, collaborators shipped samples as frozen whole blood, isolated PBMCs, or DNA extracted from either of those sample types. Source material: peripheral blood. The receptor was derived from a human donor with acute or convalescent COVID-19. The donor label of this sample is uncertain. The chain is encoded by TRBV3-1 (or the pseudogene TRBV3-2) joined to TRBJ1-3; a confident D gene designation cannot be given. The sequence in DNA is TGTGCCAGCAGCCAAGGGAGCTCTGGAAACACCATATATTTT. Its coded protein is CASSQGSSGNTIYF.